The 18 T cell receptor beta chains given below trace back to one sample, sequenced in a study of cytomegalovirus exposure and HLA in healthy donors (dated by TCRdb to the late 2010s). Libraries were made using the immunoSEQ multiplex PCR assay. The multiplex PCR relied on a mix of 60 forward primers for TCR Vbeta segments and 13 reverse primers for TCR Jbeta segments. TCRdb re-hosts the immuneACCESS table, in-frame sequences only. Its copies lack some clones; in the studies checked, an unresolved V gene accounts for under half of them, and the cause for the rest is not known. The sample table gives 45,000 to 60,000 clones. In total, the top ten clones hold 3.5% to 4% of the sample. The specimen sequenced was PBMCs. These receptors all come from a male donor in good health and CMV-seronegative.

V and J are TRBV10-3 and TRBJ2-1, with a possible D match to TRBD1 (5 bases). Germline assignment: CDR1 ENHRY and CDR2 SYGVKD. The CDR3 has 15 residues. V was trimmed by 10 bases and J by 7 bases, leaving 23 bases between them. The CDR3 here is CATRYRSEVTNEQFF. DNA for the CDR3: TGTGCCACCCGATACAGGAGCGAGGTTACAAATGAGCAGTTCTTC.

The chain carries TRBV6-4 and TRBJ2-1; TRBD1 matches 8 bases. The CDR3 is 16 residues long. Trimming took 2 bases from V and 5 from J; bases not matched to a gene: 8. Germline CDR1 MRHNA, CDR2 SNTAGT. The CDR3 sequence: CASSDSPGTGHNEQFF. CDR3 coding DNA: TGTGCCAGCAGTGACAGCCCCGGGACAGGCCACAATGAGCAGTTCTTC.

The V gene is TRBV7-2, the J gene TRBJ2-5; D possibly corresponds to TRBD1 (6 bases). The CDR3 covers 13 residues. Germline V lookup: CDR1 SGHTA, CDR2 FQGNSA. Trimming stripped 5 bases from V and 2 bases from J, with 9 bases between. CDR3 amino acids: CASSVDRQETQYF. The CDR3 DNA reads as TGTGCCAGCAGCGTTGACAGGCAAGAGACCCAGTACTTC.

CDR3 residues: CASSSGGSGQPQHF. The CDR3 nucleotides are TGTGCCAGCAGTTCAGGGGGCTCGGGACAGCCCCAGCATTTT. V usage is TRBV6-6 and J usage is TRBJ1-5; 8 bases are a match to TRBD1. The CDR3 runs to 14 residues. J lost 7 bases, V lost 4 bases, and 6 bases had no gene match. Germline V lookup: CDR1 MNHNY, CDR2 SVGAGI (reference sequence).

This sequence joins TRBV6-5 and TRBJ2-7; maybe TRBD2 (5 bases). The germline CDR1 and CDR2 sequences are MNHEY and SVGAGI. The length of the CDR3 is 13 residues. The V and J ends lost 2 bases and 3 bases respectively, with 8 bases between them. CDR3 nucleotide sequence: TGTGCCAGCAGTTACGAGGAGGACTACGAGCAGTACTTC. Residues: CASSYEEDYEQYF.

Written as DNA, the CDR3 is TGTGCCACCAGCAAGGGGGGGCACAATGAGCAGTTCTTC. Its translation is CATSKGGHNEQFF. This chain uses TRBV15 with TRBJ2-1; possibly TRBD2 for D (7 bases). CDR1 LNHNV and CDR2 YYDKDF come from the germline V gene (reference sequence). The CDR3 covers 13 residues. Trimming removed 4 bases from V and 5 bases from J, with 9 bases in between.

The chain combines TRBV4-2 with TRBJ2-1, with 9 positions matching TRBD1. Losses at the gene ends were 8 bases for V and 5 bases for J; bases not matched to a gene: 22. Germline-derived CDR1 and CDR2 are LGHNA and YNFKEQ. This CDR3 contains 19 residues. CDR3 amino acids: CASGKGGQGQVWNDNEQFF. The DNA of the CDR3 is TGTGCCAGCGGTAAGGGGGGACAGGGACAGGTTTGGAATGACAATGAGCAGTTCTTC.

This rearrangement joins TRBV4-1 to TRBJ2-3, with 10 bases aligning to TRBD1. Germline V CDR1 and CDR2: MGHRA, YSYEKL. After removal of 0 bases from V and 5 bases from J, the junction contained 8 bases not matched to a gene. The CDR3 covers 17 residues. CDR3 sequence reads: CASSQDLGTGAVDTQYF. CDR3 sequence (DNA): TGCGCCAGCAGCCAAGATCTTGGGACAGGGGCCGTAGATACGCAGTATTTT.

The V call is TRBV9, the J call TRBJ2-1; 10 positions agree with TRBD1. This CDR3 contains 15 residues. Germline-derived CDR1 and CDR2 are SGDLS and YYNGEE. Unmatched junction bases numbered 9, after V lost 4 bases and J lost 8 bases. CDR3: CASSLETGGRYEQFF. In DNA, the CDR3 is TGTGCCAGCAGCCTGGAGACAGGGGGCCGGTATGAGCAGTTCTTC.

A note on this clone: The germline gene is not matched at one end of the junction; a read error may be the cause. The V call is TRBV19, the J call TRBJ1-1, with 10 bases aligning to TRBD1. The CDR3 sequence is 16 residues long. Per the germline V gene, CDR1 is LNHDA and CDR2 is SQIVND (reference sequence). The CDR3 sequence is CASIRTGGAPNTEDFF. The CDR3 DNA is TGTGCCAGCATACGGACAGGGGGTGCCCCGAACACTGAAGATTTCTTT.

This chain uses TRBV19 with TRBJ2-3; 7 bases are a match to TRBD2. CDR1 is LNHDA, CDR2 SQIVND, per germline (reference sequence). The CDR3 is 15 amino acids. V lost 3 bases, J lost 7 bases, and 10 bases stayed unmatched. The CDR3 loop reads CASSMGGEATNTQYF. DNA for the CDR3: TGTGCCAGTAGTATGGGGGGGGAAGCAACGAATACGCAGTATTTT.

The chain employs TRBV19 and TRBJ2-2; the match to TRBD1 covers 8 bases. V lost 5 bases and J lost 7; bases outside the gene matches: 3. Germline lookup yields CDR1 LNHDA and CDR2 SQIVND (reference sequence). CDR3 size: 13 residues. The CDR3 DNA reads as TGTGCCAGTAGTGGACAGGGTATCGGGGAGCTGTTTTTT. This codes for CASSGQGIGELFF. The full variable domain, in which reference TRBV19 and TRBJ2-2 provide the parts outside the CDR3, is DGGITQSPKYLFRKEGQNVTLSCEQNLNHDAMYWYRQDPGQGLRLIYYSQIVNDFQKGDIAEGYSVSREKKESFPLTVTSAQKNPTAFYLCASSGQGIGELFFGEGSRLTVL.

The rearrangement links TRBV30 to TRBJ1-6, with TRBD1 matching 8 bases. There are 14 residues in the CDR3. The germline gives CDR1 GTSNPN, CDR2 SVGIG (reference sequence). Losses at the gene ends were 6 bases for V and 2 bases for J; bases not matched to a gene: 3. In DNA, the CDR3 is TGTGCCTGCGGGACAGGCGCCTATAATTCACCCCTCCACTTT. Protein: CACGTGAYNSPLHF.

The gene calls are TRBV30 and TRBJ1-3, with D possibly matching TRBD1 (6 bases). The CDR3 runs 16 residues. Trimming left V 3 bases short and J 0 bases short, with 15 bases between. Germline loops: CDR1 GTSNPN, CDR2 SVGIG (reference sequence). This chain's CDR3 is CAWREAGASSGNTIYF. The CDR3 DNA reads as TGTGCCTGGAGGGAGGCAGGGGCTTCCTCTGGAAACACCATATATTTT.

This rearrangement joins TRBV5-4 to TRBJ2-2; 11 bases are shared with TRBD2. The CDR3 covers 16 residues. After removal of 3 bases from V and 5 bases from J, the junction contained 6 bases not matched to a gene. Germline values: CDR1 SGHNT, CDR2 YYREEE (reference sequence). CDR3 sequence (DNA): TGTGCCAGCAGCTCTCGTGGGACTAGCGGTACCGGGGAGCTGTTTTTT. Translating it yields CASSSRGTSGTGELFF.

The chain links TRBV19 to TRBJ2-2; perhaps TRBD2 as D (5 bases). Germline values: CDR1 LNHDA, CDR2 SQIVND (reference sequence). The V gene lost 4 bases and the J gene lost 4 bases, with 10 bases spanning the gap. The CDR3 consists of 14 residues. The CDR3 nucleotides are TGTGCCAGTAGTAAGGTAGCGACCACCGGGGAGCTGTTTTTT. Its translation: CASSKVATTGELFF.

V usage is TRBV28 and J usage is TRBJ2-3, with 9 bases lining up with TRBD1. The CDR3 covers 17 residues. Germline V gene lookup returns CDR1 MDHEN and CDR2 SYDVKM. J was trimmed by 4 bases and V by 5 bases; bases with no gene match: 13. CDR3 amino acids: CASSAGTGFGLADTQYF. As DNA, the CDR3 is TGTGCCAGCAGTGCCGGGACAGGGTTCGGATTGGCAGATACGCAGTATTTT.

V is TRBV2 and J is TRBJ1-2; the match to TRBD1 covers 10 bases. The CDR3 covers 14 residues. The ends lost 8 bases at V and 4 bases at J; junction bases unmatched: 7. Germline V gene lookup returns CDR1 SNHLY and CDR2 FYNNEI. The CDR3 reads CASVPGQGLYGYTF. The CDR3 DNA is TGTGCCAGCGTCCCGGGACAGGGGCTCTATGGCTACACCTTC.